Included here is one T cell receptor beta chain sequence, with context. It is unclear where the CDR3 begins or ends on the DNA, so no DNA is shown, and the CDR3 is as TCRdb lists it. Time point given: peripheral blood 6 weeks after treatment start. The CDR3 has 16 residues if both end residues are counted. Germline V gives CDR1 MGHDK, CDR2 SYGVNS. This table comes from immunoSEQ multiplex PCR, and its TCRdb copy is limited to in-frame clones, with some not included. The profile covers under 20,000 clones, with over 75% appearing a single time and more than 1.5% taken by the ten largest. This sample is drawn from a study of PD-L1 blockade in urothelial cancer.

This material consisted of PBMCs, taken around atezolizumab (anti-PD-L1) treatment. The TCR originated in a man in his forties or fifties with urothelial cancer. The chain recombines TRBV25-1 with TRBJ2-3; the table gives TRBD2 as D, unverified against the DNA. The CDR3 sequence is CASTSGASGNTDTQYF.